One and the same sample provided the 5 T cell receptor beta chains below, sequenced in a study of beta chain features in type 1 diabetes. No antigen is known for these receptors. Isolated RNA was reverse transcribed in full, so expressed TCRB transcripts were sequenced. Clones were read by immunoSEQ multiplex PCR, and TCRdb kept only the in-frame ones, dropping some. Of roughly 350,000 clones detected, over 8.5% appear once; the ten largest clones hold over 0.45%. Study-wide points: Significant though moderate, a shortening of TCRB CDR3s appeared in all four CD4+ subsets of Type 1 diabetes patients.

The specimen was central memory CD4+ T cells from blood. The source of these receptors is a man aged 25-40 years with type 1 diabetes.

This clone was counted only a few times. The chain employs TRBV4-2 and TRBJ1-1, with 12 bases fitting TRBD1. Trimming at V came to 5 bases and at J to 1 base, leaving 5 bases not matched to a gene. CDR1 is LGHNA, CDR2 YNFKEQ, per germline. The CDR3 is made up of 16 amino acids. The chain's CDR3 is CASSYRDRGQNTEAFF. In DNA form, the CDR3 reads TGTGCCAGCAGCTACCGGGACAGGGGGCAGAACACTGAAGCTTTCTTT.

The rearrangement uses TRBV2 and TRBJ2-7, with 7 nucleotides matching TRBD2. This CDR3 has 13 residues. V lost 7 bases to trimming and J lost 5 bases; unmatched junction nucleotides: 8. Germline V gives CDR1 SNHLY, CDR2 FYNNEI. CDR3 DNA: TGTGCCAGCAAGGAAGGGACTAACAACGAGCAGTACTTC. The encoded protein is CASKEGTNNEQYF. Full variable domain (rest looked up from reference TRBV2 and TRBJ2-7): EPEVTQTPSHQVTQMGQEVILRCVPISNHLYFYWYRQILGQKVEFLVSFYNNEISEKSEIFDDQFSVERPDGSNFTLKIRSTKLEDSAMYFCASKEGTNNEQYFGPGTRLTVT.

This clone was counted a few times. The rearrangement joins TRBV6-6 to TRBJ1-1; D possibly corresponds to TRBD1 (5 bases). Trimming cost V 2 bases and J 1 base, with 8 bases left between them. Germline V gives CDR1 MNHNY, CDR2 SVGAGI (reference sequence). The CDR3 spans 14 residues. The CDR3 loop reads CASSYGGANTEAFF. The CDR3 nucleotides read TGTGCCAGCAGTTACGGGGGAGCGAACACTGAAGCTTTCTTT.

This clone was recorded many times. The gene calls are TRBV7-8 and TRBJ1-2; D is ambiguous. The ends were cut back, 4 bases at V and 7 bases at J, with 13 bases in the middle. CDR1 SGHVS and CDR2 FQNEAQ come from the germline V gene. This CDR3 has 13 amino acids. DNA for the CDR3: TGTGCCAGCAGCTCAACCCGGTTAGGTGGCTACACCTTC. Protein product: CASSSTRLGGYTF.

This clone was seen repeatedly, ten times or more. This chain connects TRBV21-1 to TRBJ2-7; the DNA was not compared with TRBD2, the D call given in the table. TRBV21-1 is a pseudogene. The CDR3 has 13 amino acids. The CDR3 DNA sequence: TGTGCCAGCAATACGGGGGAGTCCGAAGAGCAGTACTTC. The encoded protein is CASNTGESEEQYF.